The clone carrying this T cell receptor (beta chain) was seen at least ten times. Antigen unknown. This sample was taken from a study of human T cells and chemical hapten exposure. The wider study: Among samples, TCR yields varied mainly because of small differences in pooled library volume. Study-level findings and limits: DPC sensitization produced no change in TCRs with frequency above 1 in 1000.

Total RNA was isolated from whole blood that had not been fractionated. Germline loops: CDR1 SGDLS, CDR2 YYNGEE. With 0 bases removed from V and 0 bases from J, the gap between germline ends came to 10 bases. This CDR3 spans 16 amino acids. Individual cDNA molecules had unique molecular identifiers attached to them by the library. Source study methods: Sequenced samples showed a median of around 100,000 TCRs each, with counts running from around 24,000 to 710,000. TCRdb re-analysed the 5' RACE reads in MiXCR, keeping a single row per CDR3 protein. None of the V and J calls come from the authors' own analysis; TCRdb made them. Altogether about 140,000 distinct CDR3 sequences are present, roughly 4% being singletons, with the ten largest covering over 1.2%.

This chain joins TRBV9 and TRBJ1-3; D is undetermined. This clonotype was sampled from a female donor in good health. CDR3 bases: TGTGCCAGCAGCGTAGATCTGGGAATCTCTGGAAACACCATATATTTT. Translating it yields CASSVDLGISGNTIYF.